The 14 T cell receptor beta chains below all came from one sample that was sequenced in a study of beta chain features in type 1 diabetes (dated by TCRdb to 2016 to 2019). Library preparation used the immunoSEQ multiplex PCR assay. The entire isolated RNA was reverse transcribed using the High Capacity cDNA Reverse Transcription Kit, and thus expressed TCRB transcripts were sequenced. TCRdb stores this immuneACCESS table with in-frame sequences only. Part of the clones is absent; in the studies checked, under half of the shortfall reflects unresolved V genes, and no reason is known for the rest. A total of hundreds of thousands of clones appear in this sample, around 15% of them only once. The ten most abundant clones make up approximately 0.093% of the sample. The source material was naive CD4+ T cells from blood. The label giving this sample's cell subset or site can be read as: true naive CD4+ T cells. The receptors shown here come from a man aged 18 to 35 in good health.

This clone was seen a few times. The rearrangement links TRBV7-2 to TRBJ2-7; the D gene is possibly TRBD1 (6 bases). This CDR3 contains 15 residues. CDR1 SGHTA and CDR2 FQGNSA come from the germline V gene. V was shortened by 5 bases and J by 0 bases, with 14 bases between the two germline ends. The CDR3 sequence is CASSTAGTLSYEQYF. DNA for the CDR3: TGTGCCAGCAGCACCGCCGGGACACTCTCCTACGAGCAGTACTTC.

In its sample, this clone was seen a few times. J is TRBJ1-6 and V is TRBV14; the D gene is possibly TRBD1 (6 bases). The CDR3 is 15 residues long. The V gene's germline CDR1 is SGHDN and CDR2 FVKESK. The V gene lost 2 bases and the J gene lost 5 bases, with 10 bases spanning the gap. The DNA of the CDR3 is TGTGCCAGCAGCCAACCTGACAGGCATAATTCACCCCTCCACTTT. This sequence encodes CASSQPDRHNSPLHF.

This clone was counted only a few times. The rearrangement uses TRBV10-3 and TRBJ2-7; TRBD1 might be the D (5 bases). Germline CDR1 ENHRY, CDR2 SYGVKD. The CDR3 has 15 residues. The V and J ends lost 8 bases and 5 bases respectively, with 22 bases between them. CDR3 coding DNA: TGTGCCATCGGCTGGCAGGGCCAAAGCGAGAACGAGCAGTACTTC. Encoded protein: CAIGWQGQSENEQYF.

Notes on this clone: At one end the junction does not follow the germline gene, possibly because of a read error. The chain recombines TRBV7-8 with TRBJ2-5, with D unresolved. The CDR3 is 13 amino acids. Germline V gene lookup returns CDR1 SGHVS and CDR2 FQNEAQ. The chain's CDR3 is CASSLVEQGTQYF. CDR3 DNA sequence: TGTGCCAGCAGCTTGGTCGAACAAGGGACCCAGTACTTC.

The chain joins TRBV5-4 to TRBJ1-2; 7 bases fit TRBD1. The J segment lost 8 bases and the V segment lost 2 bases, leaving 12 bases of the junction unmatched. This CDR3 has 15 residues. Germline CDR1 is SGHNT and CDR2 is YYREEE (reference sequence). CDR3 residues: CASSFTAGGSEGYTF. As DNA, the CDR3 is TGTGCCAGCAGCTTCACCGCAGGGGGAAGTGAGGGCTACACCTTC.

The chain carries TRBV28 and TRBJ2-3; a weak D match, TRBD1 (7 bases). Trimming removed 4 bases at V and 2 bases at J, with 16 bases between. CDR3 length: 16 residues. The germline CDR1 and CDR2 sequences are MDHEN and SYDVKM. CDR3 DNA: TGTGCCAGCAGTTCAGGGGGGACGCCCAACACAGATACGCAGTATTTT. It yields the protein CASSSGGTPNTDTQYF.

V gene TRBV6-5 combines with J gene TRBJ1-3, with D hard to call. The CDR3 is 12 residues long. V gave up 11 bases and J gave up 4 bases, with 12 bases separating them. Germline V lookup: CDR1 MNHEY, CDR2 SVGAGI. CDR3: CAARGFGNTIYF. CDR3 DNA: TGTGCCGCTCGTGGGTTCGGAAACACCATATATTTT.

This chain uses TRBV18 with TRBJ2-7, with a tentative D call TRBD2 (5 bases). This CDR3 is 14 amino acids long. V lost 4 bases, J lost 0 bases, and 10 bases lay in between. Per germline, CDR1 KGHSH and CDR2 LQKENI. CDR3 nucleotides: TGTGCCAGCTCACTATTCCGGGACTCCTACGAGCAGTACTTC. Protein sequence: CASSLFRDSYEQYF.

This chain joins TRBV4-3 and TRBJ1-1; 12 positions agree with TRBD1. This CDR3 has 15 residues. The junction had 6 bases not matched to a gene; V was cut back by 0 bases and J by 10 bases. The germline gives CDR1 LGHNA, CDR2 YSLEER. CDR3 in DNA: TGCGCCAGCAGCCAAGAAGAGGGGACAGGGGGCCCAGCTTTCTTT. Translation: CASSQEEGTGGPAFF.

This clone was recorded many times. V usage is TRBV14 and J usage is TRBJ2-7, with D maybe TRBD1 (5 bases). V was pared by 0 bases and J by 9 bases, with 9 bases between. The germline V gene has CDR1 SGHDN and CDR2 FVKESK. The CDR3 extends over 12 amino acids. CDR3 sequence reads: CASSQEWTRQYF. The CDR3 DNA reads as TGTGCCAGCAGCCAAGAGTGGACACGGCAGTACTTC.

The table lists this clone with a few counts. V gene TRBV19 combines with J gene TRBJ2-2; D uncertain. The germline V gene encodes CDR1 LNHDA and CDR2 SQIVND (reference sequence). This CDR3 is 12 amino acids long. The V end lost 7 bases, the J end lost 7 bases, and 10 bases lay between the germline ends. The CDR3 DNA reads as TGTGCCAGTACTCGTCGCGGCGGGGAGCTGTTTTTT. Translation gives CASTRRGGELFF.

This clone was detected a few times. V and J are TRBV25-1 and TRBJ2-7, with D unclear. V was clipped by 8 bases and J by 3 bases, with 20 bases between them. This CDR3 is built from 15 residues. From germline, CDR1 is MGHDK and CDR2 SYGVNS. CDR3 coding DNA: TGTGCCAGCGCCCCCTATCCGGTTCTTGACTACGAGCAGTACTTC. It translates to CASAPYPVLDYEQYF.

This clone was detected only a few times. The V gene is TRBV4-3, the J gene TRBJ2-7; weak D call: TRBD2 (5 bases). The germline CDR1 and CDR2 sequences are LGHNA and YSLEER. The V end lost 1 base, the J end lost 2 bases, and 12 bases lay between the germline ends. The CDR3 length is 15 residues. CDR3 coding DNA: TGCGCCAGCAGCCAAGTGGGAGCGGCTACCTACGAGCAGTACTTC. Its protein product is CASSQVGAATYEQYF.

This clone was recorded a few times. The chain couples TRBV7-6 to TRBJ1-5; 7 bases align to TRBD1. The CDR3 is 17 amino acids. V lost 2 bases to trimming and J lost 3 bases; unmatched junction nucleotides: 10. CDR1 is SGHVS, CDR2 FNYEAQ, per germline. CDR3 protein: CASSLLLGRGFNQPQHF. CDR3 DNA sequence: TGTGCCAGCAGCTTACTTCTCGGCAGGGGGTTCAATCAGCCCCAGCATTTT.